Reported below is one TCR beta chain. Method: immunoSEQ multiplex PCR; TCRdb's copy keeps in-frame clones and lacks some. The sample carries about 350,000 clones, around 89% recorded once. This sample was taken from a study of Ad26.COV2.S vaccination and SARS-CoV-2 variants. V was clipped by 7 bases and J by 5 bases, with 17 bases between them. Per germline, CDR1 MDHEN and CDR2 SYDVKM. CDR3 length: 14 amino acids. Noted treatment: roughly 18 received Ad26.COV2.S at low or high dose, single or two shots; five or six received placebo; per-sample allocation not given. Specimen acquisition occurred on day 63 following the initial vaccine or placebo injection.

This TCR was recovered from a person between 18 and 60 years old who received the Ad26.COV2.S COVID-19 vaccine or a placebo. Sequenced material: peripheral blood, taken in a trial of Ad26.COV2.S vaccine versus placebo. The chain employs TRBV28 and TRBJ1-2, with TRBD1 as a possible D gene (5 bases). As DNA, the CDR3 is TGTGCCAGCAACAACGCGCGGGGGAATTATGGCTACACCTTC. It specifies CASNNARGNYGYTF.